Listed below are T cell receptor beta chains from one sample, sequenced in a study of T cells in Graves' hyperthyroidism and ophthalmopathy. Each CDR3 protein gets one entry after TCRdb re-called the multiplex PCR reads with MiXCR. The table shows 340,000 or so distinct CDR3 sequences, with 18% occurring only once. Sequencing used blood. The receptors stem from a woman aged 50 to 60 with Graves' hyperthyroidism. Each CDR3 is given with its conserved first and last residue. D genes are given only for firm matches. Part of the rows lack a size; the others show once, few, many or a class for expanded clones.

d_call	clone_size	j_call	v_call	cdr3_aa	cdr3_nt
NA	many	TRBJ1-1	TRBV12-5	CASGLPTGSMNTEAFF	TGTGCTAGTGGTTTGCCCACCGGGTCCATGAACACTGAAGCTTTCTTT
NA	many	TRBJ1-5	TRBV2	CASTGTSNQPQHF	TGTGCCAGCACTGGGACAAGCAATCAGCCCCAGCATTTT
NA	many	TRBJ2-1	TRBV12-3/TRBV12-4	CASRPIGAPFRDEQFF	TGTGCCAGCAGGCCGATCGGGGCCCCGTTTAGGGATGAGCAGTTCTTC
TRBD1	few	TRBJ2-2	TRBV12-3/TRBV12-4	CASSLPRTGLLTGELFF	TGTGCCAGCAGTTTGCCGCGGACAGGGCTTTTGACCGGGGAGCTGTTTTTT
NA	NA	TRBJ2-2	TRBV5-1	CASSLMLSGNTGELFF	TGCGCCAGCAGCTTGATGTTAAGCGGAAACACCGGGGAGCTGTTTTTT
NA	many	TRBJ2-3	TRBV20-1	CSARDPSVPGSTDTQYF	TGCAGTGCTAGAGATCCGTCAGTACCCGGGAGCACAGATACGCAGTATTTT
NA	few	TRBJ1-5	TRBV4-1	CASSQEPGSGPQHF	TGCGCCAGCAGCCAAGAACCGGGGTCTGGACCCCAGCATTTT
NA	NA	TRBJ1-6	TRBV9	CASSVGPGSDSPLHF	TGTGCCAGCAGCGTAGGGCCAGGATCGGATTCACCCCTCCACTTT
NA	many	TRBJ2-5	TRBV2	CASSGASANQETQYF	TGTGCCAGCAGTGGGGCCTCCGCCAATCAAGAGACCCAGTACTTC
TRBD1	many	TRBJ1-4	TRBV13	CASSYRGKTNEKLFF	TGTGCCAGCAGCTACAGGGGGAAGACTAATGAAAAACTGTTTTTT
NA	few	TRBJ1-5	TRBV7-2	CASSSDGYSNQPQHF	TGTGCCAGCAGCTCGGACGGGTATAGCAATCAGCCCCAGCATTTT
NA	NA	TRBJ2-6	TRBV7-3	CASSLTGARGSGANVLTF	TGTGCCAGCAGCTTAACAGGGGCAAGGGGCTCTGGGGCCAACGTCCTGACTTTC
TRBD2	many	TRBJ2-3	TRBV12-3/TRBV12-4	CASSFGGGQTDTQYF	TGTGCCAGCAGTTTCGGGGGGGGGCAAACAGATACGCAGTATTTT
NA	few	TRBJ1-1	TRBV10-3	CAISESRGYTEAFF	TGTGCCATCAGTGAGTCGAGGGGGTACACTGAAGCTTTCTTT
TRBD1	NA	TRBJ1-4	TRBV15	CATSLGQENEKLFF	TGTGCCACCAGCCTTGGACAGGAGAATGAAAAACTGTTTTTT
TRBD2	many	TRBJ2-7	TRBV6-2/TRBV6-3	CASSRTSGRSVSGYEQYF	TGTGCCAGCAGTCGGACTAGCGGGAGGTCGGTCTCTGGGTACGAGCAGTACTTC
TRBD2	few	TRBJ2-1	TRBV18	CASSPGGSRVNEQFF	TGTGCCAGCTCACCTGGCGGGAGCCGGGTCAATGAGCAGTTCTTC
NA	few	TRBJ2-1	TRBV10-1	CASSESATYNEQFF	TGCGCCAGCAGTGAGTCGGCCACCTACAATGAGCAGTTCTTC
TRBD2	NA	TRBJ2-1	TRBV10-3	CAIMSLAGEAGEQFF	TGTGCCATCATGAGTCTAGCGGGAGAAGCCGGTGAGCAGTTCTTC
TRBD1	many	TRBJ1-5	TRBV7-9	CASSPGQGALQPQHF	TGTGCCAGCAGCCCGGGACAGGGGGCTTTACAGCCCCAGCATTTT
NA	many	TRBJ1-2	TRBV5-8	CASSSPLAGTNYGYTF	TGTGCCAGCAGCTCGCCCCTAGCGGGAACCAACTATGGCTACACCTTC
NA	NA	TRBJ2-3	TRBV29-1	CSVVLTTDTQYF	TGCAGCGTTGTCCTTACCACAGATACGCAGTATTTT
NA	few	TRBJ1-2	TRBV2	CASSGPGREDYGYTF	TGTGCCAGCAGCGGTCCGGGACGGGAAGACTATGGCTACACCTTC
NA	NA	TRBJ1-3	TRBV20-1	CSGTSGNTIYF	TGCAGTGGGACCTCTGGAAACACCATATATTTT
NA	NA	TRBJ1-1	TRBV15	CATSKGTNTEAFF	TGTGCCACCAGCAAGGGAACGAACACTGAAGCTTTCTTT
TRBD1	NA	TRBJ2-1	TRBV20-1	CSASLHRDRGYNEQFF	TGCAGTGCTAGTCTTCACCGGGACAGGGGGTACAATGAGCAGTTCTTC
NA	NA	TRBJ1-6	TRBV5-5	CASSFPGINSPLHF	TGTGCCAGCAGCTTTCCAGGGATTAATTCACCCCTCCACTTT
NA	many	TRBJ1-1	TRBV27	CASRLRPWDLNTEAFF	TGTGCCAGCAGACTGCGACCTTGGGACCTGAACACTGAAGCTTTCTTT
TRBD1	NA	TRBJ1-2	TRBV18	CASSPGQGDTTF	TGTGCCAGCTCACCCGGACAGGGAGATACTACCTTC
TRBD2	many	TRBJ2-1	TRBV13	CASSLVGGYNEQFF	TGTGCCAGCAGCTTAGTCGGGGGGTACAATGAGCAGTTCTTC
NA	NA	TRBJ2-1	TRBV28	CASSLTAYNEQFF	TGTGCCAGCAGTTTGACCGCTTACAATGAGCAGTTCTTC
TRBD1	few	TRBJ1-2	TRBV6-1	CASSADRGANYGYTF	TGTGCCAGCAGTGCCGACAGGGGCGCTAACTATGGCTACACCTTC
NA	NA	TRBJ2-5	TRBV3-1	CASSQDSTLSGETQYF	TGTGCCAGCAGCCAAGATAGCACTCTATCCGGGGAGACCCAGTACTTC